What follows are 26 T cell receptor beta chains derived from one specimen sequenced in a study of T cells after yellow fever vaccination. TCRdb re-derived calls from the 5' RACE reads in MiXCR, one entry per CDR3 protein. The sample consists of about 60,000 distinct CDR3 sequences, roughly 6.9% of them appearing once. Sequenced material: CD8+ T cells sorted from PBMCs, taken on the day of the first yellow fever vaccination. These receptors were obtained from a man aged 18 to 29 who received the YFV17D yellow fever vaccine.

This chain uses TRBV7-2 with TRBJ1-6; D perhaps matches TRBD1 (5 bases). From germline, CDR1 is SGHTA and CDR2 FQGNSA. Trimming shortened V by 2 bases and J by 5 bases, and 16 bases separated the two germline ends. The CDR3 has 17 residues. This CDR3 is CASSLLGRGAHNSPLHF. Written as DNA, the CDR3 is TGTGCCAGCAGCTTATTAGGCAGAGGGGCCCATAATTCACCCCTCCACTTT.

This clonotype came up a few times. The chain uses TRBV5-1 and TRBJ2-7, with D perhaps being TRBD1 or TRBD2 (5 bases each). Looked up from germline, CDR1 is SGHRS and CDR2 is YFSETQ. The CDR3 loop spans 18 amino acids. The V gene lost 5 bases and the J gene lost 3 bases, with 27 bases spanning the gap. The CDR3 reads CASRRITVLRFGGYEQYF. The CDR3 nucleotides are TGCGCCAGCAGGCGGATCACCGTCCTCCGATTTGGGGGCTACGAGCAGTACTTC. Full variable domain (rest looked up from reference TRBV5-1 and TRBJ2-7): KAGVTQTPRYLIKTRGQQVTLSCSPISGHRSVSWYQQTPGQGLQFLFEYFSETQRNKGNFPGRFSGRQFSNSRSEMNVSTLELGDSALYLCASRRITVLRFGGYEQYFGPGTRLTVT.

This clonotype was seen many times. The V and J genes are TRBV5-1 and TRBJ2-7; 8 bases are shared with TRBD1. J gave up 2 bases and V 0 bases, and 7 bases lay outside the gene matches. This CDR3 comprises 16 residues. The germline gives CDR1 SGHRS, CDR2 YFSETQ. The CDR3 region has the DNA TGCGCCAGCAGCTTGGCAGGGGGCGAAGGCCCCTACGAGCAGTACGTC. It translates to CASSLAGGEGPYEQYV.

CDR3 sequence (DNA): TGTGCCAGCAGCCAAGAGGAGGGGGATGAATATGGCTACACCTTC. Translated: CASSQEEGDEYGYTF. V usage is TRBV4-2 and J usage is TRBJ1-2; a weak D match, TRBD1 (6 bases). Trimming took off 0 bases at V and 5 bases at J, with 13 bases between the two ends. Germline V CDR1 and CDR2: LGHNA, YNFKEQ. The CDR3 loop spans 15 amino acids.

This clonotype was found many times. The CDR3 spells CASSLPPRGIFSGNEQFF. The CDR3 coding sequence is TGTGCCAGCAGCTTACCCCCCAGGGGAATATTTTCGGGCAATGAGCAGTTCTTC. The chain carries TRBV11-2 and TRBJ2-1; D is possibly TRBD1 (6 bases). Per the germline V gene, CDR1 is SGHAT and CDR2 is FQNNGV. The CDR3 spans 18 residues. Trimming took 2 bases from V and 6 from J, leaving 23 bases between them. Full variable domain (rest looked up from reference TRBV11-2 and TRBJ2-1): EAGVAQSPRYKIIEKRQSVAFWCNPISGHATLYWYQQILGQGPKLLIQFQNNGVVDDSQLPKDRFSAERLKGVDSTLKIQPAKLEDSAVYLCASSLPPRGIFSGNEQFFGPGTRLTVL.

This clonotype has more than one count but fewer than ten. The genes are TRBV6-1 and TRBJ1-5, with TRBD1 identical over 8 bases. V gave up 1 base and J gave up 6 bases; unmatched junction bases: 5. The germline gives CDR1 MNHNS, CDR2 SASEGT. The CDR3 consists of 15 residues. The CDR3 DNA follows: TGTGCCAGCAGTGAAGGCAGGGGGCGCGGTCAGCCCCAGCATTTT. Translation gives CASSEGRGRGQPQHF.

The table lists this clonotype with a few counts. The gene calls are TRBV4-2 and TRBJ2-3; 10 bases agree with TRBD2. Losses at the gene ends were 0 bases for V and 5 bases for J; bases not matched to a gene: 5. The CDR3 runs 16 residues. Germline values: CDR1 LGHNA, CDR2 YNFKEQ. As DNA, the CDR3 is TGTGCCAGCAGCCAAGAAAGCGGGGGGGCCGTAGATACGCAGTATTTT. Translating gives CASSQESGGAVDTQYF.

This clonotype turned up a few times. The chain carries TRBV2 and TRBJ2-3; possibly TRBD1 for D (6 bases). The germline gives CDR1 SNHLY, CDR2 FYNNEI. The CDR3 contains 13 residues. V lost 10 bases and J 3 bases, leaving 14 bases between the germline ends. In DNA form, the CDR3 reads TGTGCCACCCTCAGGGGTGGGACAGATACGCAGTATTTT. Protein: CATLRGGTDTQYF.

This clonotype occurred many times. The V call is TRBV12-3 or TRBV12-4, the J call TRBJ2-7; D unclear. This CDR3 is built from 15 residues. Trimming cost V 2 bases and J 2 bases, with 13 bases left between them. Here the CDR3 DNA reads TGTGCCAGCAGTTTACCGGTGGCAACCCCCTACGAGCAGTACTTC. Its protein product is CASSLPVATPYEQYF.

The table lists this clonotype with a few counts. The rearrangement joins TRBV28 to TRBJ2-5; TRBD2 matches at 14 bases. CDR3 length: 18 amino acids. Germline CDR1 and CDR2: MDHEN and SYDVKM. The V gene end was trimmed by 5 bases and the J gene end by 1 base; junction bases not matched to a gene: 9. CDR3: CASSKRTSGGPFQETQYF. CDR3 bases: TGTGCCAGCAGTAAACGGACTAGCGGGGGGCCCTTCCAAGAGACCCAGTACTTC.

This sequence joins TRBV12-3 or TRBV12-4 and TRBJ2-2; maybe TRBD1 (6 bases). The CDR3 contains 15 residues. The germline V and J ends were trimmed by 3 bases and 1 base, with 9 bases remaining between them. The CDR3 coding sequence is TGTGCCAGCAGTTTGACGGGACAGAACACCGGGGAGCTGTTTTTT. It encodes CASSLTGQNTGELFF.

This clonotype was recorded many times. The chain joins TRBV12-3 or TRBV12-4 to TRBJ2-1, with 10 bases lining up with TRBD2. This CDR3 comprises 16 residues. V was pared by 5 bases and J by 7 bases, with 11 bases of the junction left unmatched. As DNA, the CDR3 is TGTGCCAGCAGTCCCTTAGCGGGGGGCCTGGGGAATGAGCAGTTCTTC. Translation gives CASSPLAGGLGNEQFF.

At least ten counts were recorded for this clonotype. The chain links TRBV2 to TRBJ2-2; no definite D call. The CDR3 length is 11 residues. CDR1 and CDR2 (germline): SNHLY, FYNNEI. The V end lost 9 bases, the J end lost 6 bases, and 8 bases lay between the germline ends. The CDR3: CASYFSGELFF. CDR3 bases: TGTGCCAGTTACTTCTCCGGGGAGCTGTTTTTT.

In DNA form, the CDR3 reads TGTGCCAGCAGCCCAGGGTTGGTCCCCTATGGCTACACCTTC. It is translated as CASSPGLVPYGYTF. The gene calls are TRBV12-3 or TRBV12-4 and TRBJ1-2; possibly TRBD1 for D (5 bases). V was trimmed by 6 bases and J by 4 bases, leaving 15 bases between them. The CDR3 has 14 residues.

In its sample, this clonotype was seen a few times. The chain joins TRBV12-3 or TRBV12-4 to TRBJ2-7; D call uncertain. V shed 8 bases and J shed 1 base, with 12 bases lying between them. The CDR3 covers 13 residues. DNA for the CDR3: TGTGCCAGCGGCTATACTGAATCCTACGAGCAGTACTTC. Translated: CASGYTESYEQYF.

Ten or more counts support this clonotype. The rearrangement uses TRBV20-1 and TRBJ2-1; 7 nucleotides align to TRBD2. Losses at the gene ends were 0 bases for V and 4 bases for J; bases not matched to a gene: 6. The germline V gene encodes CDR1 DFQATT and CDR2 SNEGSKA (reference sequence). The CDR3 sequence is 15 residues long. The CDR3 DNA sequence: TGCAGTGCTAGAGATTCTAGCGGAGCATACAATGAGCAGTTCTTC. Protein sequence: CSARDSSGAYNEQFF.

The chain uses TRBV4-1 and TRBJ1-1; 7 bases are shared with TRBD1. Germline V CDR1 and CDR2: MGHRA, YSYEKL. CDR3 length: 15 amino acids. With 0 bases clipped from V and 3 bases from J, the junction kept 4 bases outside the gene matches. The CDR3 region is CASSQDSRGDTEAFF. The CDR3 nucleotides read TGCGCCAGCAGCCAAGACTCCAGGGGGGACACTGAAGCTTTCTTT.

The chain uses TRBV2 and TRBJ1-6; D gene uncertain. V lost 3 bases and J lost 10, with 7 bases in between. The CDR3 totals 12 residues. Germline CDR1 and CDR2: SNHLY and FYNNEI. The CDR3 coding sequence is TGTGCCAGCAGTGACTTAGAGTCACCCCTCCACTTT. Its protein product is CASSDLESPLHF.

This clonotype was counted only a few times. V usage is TRBV11-2 and J usage is TRBJ2-1, with 9 bases matching TRBD2. V lost 1 base and J lost 8; bases outside the gene matches: 3. Germline V gene lookup returns CDR1 SGHAT and CDR2 FQNNGV. This CDR3 has 14 residues. The CDR3 DNA sequence: TGTGCCAGCAGCTTAGGGCGGGGGGGGTATGAGCAGTTCTTC. It specifies CASSLGRGGYEQFF.

J is TRBJ2-3 and V is TRBV30, with TRBD2 identical over 8 bases. V lost 0 bases, J lost 3 bases, and 11 bases stayed unmatched. Per germline, CDR1 GTSNPN and CDR2 SVGIG (reference sequence). The CDR3 has 17 amino acids. The CDR3 nucleotides read TGTGCCTGGAGTGTACCGGGACTAGTTGGGGGGACAGATACGCAGTATTTT. Its protein product is CAWSVPGLVGGTDTQYF.

The genes are TRBV3-1 and TRBJ1-2; no clear D. Germline V gene data show CDR1 as LGHDT and CDR2 as YNNKEL (reference sequence). The CDR3 has 15 residues. Trimming removed 1 base at V and 4 bases at J, with 13 bases between. CDR3 in amino acids: CASSQGRAKPYGYTF. CDR3 bases: TGTGCCAGCAGCCAAGGGAGAGCTAAGCCCTATGGCTACACCTTC.

The chain carries TRBV6-5 and TRBJ2-7; D is possibly TRBD1 or TRBD2 (6 bases each). Trimming cost V 0 bases and J 6 bases, with 9 bases left between them. This CDR3 contains 13 residues. Germline values: CDR1 MNHEY, CDR2 SVGAGI. The CDR3 sequence is CASSYSRGGEQYV. Here the CDR3 DNA reads TGTGCCAGCAGTTACTCCAGGGGAGGCGAGCAGTACGTC.

A few counts support this clonotype. The chain employs TRBV5-1 and TRBJ2-5, with 7 bases fitting TRBD2. Losses at the gene ends were 3 bases for V and 2 bases for J; bases not matched to a gene: 10. Germline assignment: CDR1 SGHRS and CDR2 YFSETQ. The CDR3 spans 16 residues. Here the CDR3 reads CASSYSASGYQETQYF. For the CDR3, the DNA is TGCGCCAGCAGCTACTCGGCTAGCGGATATCAAGAGACCCAGTACTTC. Drawing the rest from reference TRBV5-1 and TRBJ2-5, the complete variable domain is KAGVTQTPRYLIKTRGQQVTLSCSPISGHRSVSWYQQTPGQGLQFLFEYFSETQRNKGNFPGRFSGRQFSNSRSEMNVSTLELGDSALYLCASSYSASGYQETQYFGPGTRLLVL.

The chain couples TRBV12-3 or TRBV12-4 to TRBJ2-6; 16 positions agree with TRBD2. J gave up 0 bases and V 4 bases, and 3 bases lay outside the gene matches. The CDR3 runs 19 residues. This CDR3 reads CASSSGLAGGYSGANVLTF. For the CDR3, the DNA is TGTGCCAGCAGTTCGGGACTAGCGGGGGGGTACTCTGGGGCCAACGTCCTGACTTTC.

This chain joins TRBV7-3 and TRBJ2-1; TRBD2 agrees at 9 bases. V was clipped by 6 bases and J by 1 base; unmatched bases: 7. This CDR3 has 16 amino acids. The germline V gene has CDR1 SGHTA and CDR2 FQGTGA. The CDR3 region is CASRATSGSSYNEQFF. The CDR3 DNA reads as TGTGCCAGCAGGGCGACTAGCGGATCATCCTACAATGAGCAGTTCTTC.

The sample holds a few counts of this clonotype. The chain combines TRBV13 with TRBJ1-1, with unresolved D. Germline lookup yields CDR1 PRHDT and CDR2 FYEKMQ (reference sequence). The CDR3 contains 11 residues. V gave up 2 bases and J gave up 8 bases, with 6 bases separating them. DNA of the CDR3: TGTGCCAGCAGCTTAAAGATGGAAGCTTTCTTT. Its translation is CASSLKMEAFF.